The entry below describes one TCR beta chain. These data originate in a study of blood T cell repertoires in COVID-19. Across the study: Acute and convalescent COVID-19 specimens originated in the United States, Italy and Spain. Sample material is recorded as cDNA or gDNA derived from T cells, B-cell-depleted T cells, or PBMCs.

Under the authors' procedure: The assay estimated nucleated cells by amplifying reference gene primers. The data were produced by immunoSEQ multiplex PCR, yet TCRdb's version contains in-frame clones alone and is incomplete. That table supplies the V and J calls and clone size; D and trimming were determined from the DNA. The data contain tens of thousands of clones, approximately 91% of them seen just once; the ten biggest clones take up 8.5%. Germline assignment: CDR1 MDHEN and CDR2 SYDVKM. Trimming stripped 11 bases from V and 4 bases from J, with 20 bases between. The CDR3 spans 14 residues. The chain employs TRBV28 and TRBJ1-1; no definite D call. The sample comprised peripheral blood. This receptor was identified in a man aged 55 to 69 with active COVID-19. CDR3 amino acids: CAVRRNYRGTEAFF. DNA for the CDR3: TGTGCCGTACGGAGGAACTATCGGGGCACTGAAGCTTTCTTT.